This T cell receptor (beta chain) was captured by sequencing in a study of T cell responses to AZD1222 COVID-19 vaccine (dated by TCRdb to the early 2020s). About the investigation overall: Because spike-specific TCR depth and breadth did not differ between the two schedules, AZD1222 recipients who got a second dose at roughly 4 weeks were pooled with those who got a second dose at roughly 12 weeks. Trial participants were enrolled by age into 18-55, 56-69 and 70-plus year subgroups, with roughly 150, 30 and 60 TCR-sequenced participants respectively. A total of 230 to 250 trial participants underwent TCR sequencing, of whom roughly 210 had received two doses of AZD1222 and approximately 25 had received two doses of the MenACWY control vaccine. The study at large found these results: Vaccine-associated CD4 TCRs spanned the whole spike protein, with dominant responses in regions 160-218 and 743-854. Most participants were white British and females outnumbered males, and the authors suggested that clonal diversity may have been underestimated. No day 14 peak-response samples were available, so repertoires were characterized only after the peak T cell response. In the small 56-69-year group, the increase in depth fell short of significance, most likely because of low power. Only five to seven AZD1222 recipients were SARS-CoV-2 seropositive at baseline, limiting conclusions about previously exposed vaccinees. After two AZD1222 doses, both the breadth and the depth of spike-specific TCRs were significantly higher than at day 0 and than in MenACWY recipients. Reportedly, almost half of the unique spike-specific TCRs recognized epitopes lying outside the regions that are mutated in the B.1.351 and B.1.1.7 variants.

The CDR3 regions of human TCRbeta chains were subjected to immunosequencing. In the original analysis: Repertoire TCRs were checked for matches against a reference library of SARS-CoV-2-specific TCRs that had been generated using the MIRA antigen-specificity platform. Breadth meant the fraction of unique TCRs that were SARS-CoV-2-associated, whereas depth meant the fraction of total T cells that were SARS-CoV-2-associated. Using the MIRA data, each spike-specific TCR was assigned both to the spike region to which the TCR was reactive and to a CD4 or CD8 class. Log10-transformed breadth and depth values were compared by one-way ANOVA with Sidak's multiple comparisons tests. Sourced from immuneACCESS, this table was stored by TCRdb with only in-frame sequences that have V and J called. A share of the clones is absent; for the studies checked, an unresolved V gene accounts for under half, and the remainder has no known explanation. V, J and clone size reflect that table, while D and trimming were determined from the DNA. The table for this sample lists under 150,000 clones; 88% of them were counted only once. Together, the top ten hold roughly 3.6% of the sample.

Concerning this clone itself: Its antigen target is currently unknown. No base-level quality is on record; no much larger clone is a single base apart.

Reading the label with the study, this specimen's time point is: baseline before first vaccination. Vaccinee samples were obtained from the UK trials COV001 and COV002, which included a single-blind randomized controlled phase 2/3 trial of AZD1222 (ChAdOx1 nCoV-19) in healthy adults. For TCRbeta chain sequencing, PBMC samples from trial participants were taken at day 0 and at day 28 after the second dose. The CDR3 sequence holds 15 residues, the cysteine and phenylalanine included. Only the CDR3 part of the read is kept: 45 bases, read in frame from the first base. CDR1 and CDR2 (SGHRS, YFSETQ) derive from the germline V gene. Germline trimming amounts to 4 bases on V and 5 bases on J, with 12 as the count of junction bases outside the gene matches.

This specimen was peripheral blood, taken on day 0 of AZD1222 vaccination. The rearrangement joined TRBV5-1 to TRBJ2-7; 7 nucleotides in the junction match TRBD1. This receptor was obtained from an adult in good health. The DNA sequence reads TGCGCCAGCAGCCCACCGGACAGGAAGGGCGACGAGCAGTACTTC. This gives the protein CASSPPDRKGDEQYF.